Given below is one T cell receptor beta chain in context. A modified ARM-PCR protocol with three rounds of nested PCR amplified TCRbeta. In TCRdb, the multiplex PCR reads were re-called with MiXCR into one record per CDR3 protein. Here the sample spans 43,000 or so distinct CDR3 sequences, 60% being singletons. This specimen belongs to a study of tumor and adjacent non-tumor tissue in lung cancer. The template was RNA from unsorted bulk tissue. This non-tumor lung sample came from over 3 cm beyond the tumor edge. Material: distant non-tumor lung tissue. The TCR comes from a man aged 45-60 years with non-small cell lung cancer.

CDR3 amino acids: CASSTSGTGDYGYTF. The CDR3 region has the DNA TGTGCCAGCTCAACGTCCGGGACAGGGGACTATGGCTACACCTTC. The rearrangement joins TRBV18 to TRBJ1-2, with 10 bases aligning to TRBD1. J lost 3 bases, V lost 5 bases, and 6 bases had no gene match. Germline assignment: CDR1 KGHSH and CDR2 LQKENI. The CDR3 totals 15 residues.